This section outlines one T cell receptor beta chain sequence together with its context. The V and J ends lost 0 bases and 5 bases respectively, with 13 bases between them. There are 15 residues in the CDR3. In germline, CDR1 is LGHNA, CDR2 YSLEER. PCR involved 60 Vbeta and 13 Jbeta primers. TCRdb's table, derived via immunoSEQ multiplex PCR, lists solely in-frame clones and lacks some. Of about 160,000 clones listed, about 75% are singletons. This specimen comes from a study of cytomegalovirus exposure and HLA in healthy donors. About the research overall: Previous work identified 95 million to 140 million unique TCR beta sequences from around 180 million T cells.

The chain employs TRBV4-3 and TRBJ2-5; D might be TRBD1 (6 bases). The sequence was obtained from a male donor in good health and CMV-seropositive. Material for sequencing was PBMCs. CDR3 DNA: TGCGCCAGCAGCCAAGATGGGGGCGGCTGGGAGACCCAGTACTTC. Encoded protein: CASSQDGGGWETQYF.